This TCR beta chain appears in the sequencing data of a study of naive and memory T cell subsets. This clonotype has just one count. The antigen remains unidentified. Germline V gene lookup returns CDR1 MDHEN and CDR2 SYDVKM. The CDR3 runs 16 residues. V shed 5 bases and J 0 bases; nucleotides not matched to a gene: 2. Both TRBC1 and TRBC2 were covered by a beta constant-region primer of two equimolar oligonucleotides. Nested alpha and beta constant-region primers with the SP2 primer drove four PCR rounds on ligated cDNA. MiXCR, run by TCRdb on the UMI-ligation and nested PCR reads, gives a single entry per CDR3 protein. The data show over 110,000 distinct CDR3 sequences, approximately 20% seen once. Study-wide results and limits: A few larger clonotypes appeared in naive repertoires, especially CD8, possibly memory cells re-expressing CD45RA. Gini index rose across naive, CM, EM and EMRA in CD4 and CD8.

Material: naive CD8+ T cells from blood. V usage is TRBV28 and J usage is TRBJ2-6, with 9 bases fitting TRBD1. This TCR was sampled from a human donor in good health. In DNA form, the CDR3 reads TGTGCCAGCAGTGGGACAGGGAGCTCTGGGGCCAACGTCCTGACTTTC. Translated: CASSGTGSSGANVLTF.